The 26 T cell receptor beta chains given below trace back to one sample, sequenced in a study of blood T cell repertoires in COVID-19. The method was immunoSEQ multiplex PCR; TCRdb's version includes in-frame clones alone and lacks a portion of them. Among about 34,000 clones, roughly three quarters were seen once, and the ten largest hold more than 15%. Sequencing used peripheral blood. These receptors originate from a human donor in a cohort sampled during active COVID-19.

V usage is TRBV28 and J usage is TRBJ1-1, with a tentative D call TRBD1 (6 bases). The CDR3 has 16 residues. Trimming took 7 bases from V and 0 from J, leaving 18 bases between them. The V gene's germline CDR1 is MDHEN and CDR2 SYDVKM. This chain's CDR3 is CASKTLGGAVNTEAFF. DNA for the CDR3: TGTGCCAGCAAGACTCTGGGGGGGGCTGTGAACACTGAAGCTTTCTTT.

V usage is TRBV7-2 and J usage is TRBJ2-2; 7 bases map to TRBD1. CDR3 length equals 13 residues. With 5 bases clipped from V and 6 bases from J, the junction kept 3 bases outside the gene matches. Per germline, CDR1 SGHTA and CDR2 FQGNSA. The CDR3 here is CASSPTGAGELFF. The CDR3 DNA reads TGTGCCAGCAGCCCCACAGGGGCCGGGGAGCTGTTTTTT.

The V and J genes are TRBV19 and TRBJ1-2; 7 nucleotides match TRBD1. Germline CDR1 LNHDA, CDR2 SQIVND (reference sequence). This CDR3 comprises 14 residues. V lost 5 bases, J lost 3 bases, and 6 bases stayed unmatched. The CDR3 protein is CASSPQGGYYGYTF. As DNA, the CDR3 is TGTGCCAGTAGTCCGCAGGGGGGATACTATGGCTACACCTTC.

This clone appeared once. The CDR3 DNA follows: TGTGCCAGTAGTAAACAGGGGGTTGGGGAGCAGTACTTC. This codes for CASSKQGVGEQYF. The chain employs TRBV19 and TRBJ2-7, with 8 bases matching TRBD1. Germline CDR1 is LNHDA and CDR2 is SQIVND (reference sequence). V dropped 4 bases and J dropped 7; count of bases not matched to a gene: 6. CDR3 length: 13 amino acids.

The chain uses TRBV19 and TRBJ2-3, with 8 bases identical to TRBD2. The germline V gene encodes CDR1 LNHDA and CDR2 SQIVND (reference sequence). J was trimmed by 0 bases and V by 4 bases; bases with no gene match: 9. This CDR3 is built from 17 residues. The CDR3 region has the DNA TGTGCCAGTAGTACCCAAGGACGGGGGGGGAGCACAGATACGCAGTATTTT. It yields the protein CASSTQGRGGSTDTQYF.

This rearrangement joins TRBV3-1 (or the pseudogene TRBV3-2) to TRBJ1-2; D gene unclear. Trimming shortened V by 1 base and J by 5 bases, and 14 bases separated the two germline ends. This CDR3 has 15 residues. Looked up from germline, CDR1 is LGHDT and CDR2 is YNNKEL (reference sequence). In DNA, the CDR3 is TGTGCCAGCAGCCAAGGCGATTATTCCCCTTATGGCTACACCTTC. It yields the protein CASSQGDYSPYGYTF.

The V and J genes are TRBV4-3 and TRBJ2-3; the match to TRBD1 covers 9 bases. Looked up from germline, CDR1 is LGHNA and CDR2 is YSLEER. V lost 0 bases, J lost 1 base, and 2 bases stayed unmatched. This CDR3 comprises 16 residues. CDR3 coding DNA: TGCGCCAGCAGCCAAGAAAGACAGGGGGGCACAGATACGCAGTATTTT. It specifies CASSQERQGGTDTQYF.

The chain uses TRBV3-1 (or the pseudogene TRBV3-2) and TRBJ2-2; D is uncertain. Germline assignment: CDR1 LGHDT and CDR2 YNNKEL (reference sequence). The CDR3 is 14 residues long. The V and J ends lost 1 base and 4 bases respectively, with 7 bases between them. The CDR3, as DNA: TGTGCCAGCAGCCAAGGGCGGCCCACCGGGGAGCTGTTTTTT. As protein: CASSQGRPTGELFF.

The chain carries TRBV10-3 and TRBJ1-5; a weak D match, TRBD1 (5 bases). The CDR3 length is 13 residues. CDR1 and CDR2 from the germline V gene are ENHRY and SYGVKD. The germline V and J ends were trimmed by 4 bases and 6 bases, with 10 bases remaining between them. The CDR3 here is CAISAQDRQPQHF. In DNA, the CDR3 is TGTGCCATCAGTGCACAGGACCGTCAGCCCCAGCATTTT.

The CDR3 sequence is CSVGVTGNTIYF. In DNA, the CDR3 is TGCAGCGTTGGAGTCACTGGAAACACCATATATTTT. The chain carries TRBV29-1 and TRBJ1-3; D remains unclear. V was cut by 4 bases and J by 2 bases, with 6 bases left in between. Germline V CDR1 and CDR2: SQVTM, ANQGSEA. The CDR3 has 12 amino acids.

This clone occurred a few times. The chain uses TRBV30 and TRBJ1-1; the match to TRBD1 covers 11 bases. Trimming cost V 3 bases and J 1 base; bases outside gene matches: 7. Germline V gives CDR1 GTSNPN, CDR2 SVGIG (reference sequence). This CDR3 has 16 amino acids. CDR3 sequence: CAWRPRGTGGNTEAFF. The CDR3, as DNA: TGTGCCTGGAGGCCTAGGGGGACAGGGGGGAACACTGAAGCTTTCTTT.

Only a few counts were recorded for this clone. The rearrangement links TRBV18 to TRBJ1-2, with 9 positions matching TRBD1. The V and J ends lost 3 bases and 2 bases, in that order; junction bases with no gene match: 7. The CDR3 is made up of 16 amino acids. Per the germline V gene, CDR1 is KGHSH and CDR2 is LQKENI. The DNA of the CDR3 is TGTGCCAGCTCACCGACCTTAGGACAGGGGAACTATGGCTACACCTTC. Encoded protein: CASSPTLGQGNYGYTF.

The V gene is TRBV18, the J gene TRBJ1-4; 7 bases fit TRBD1. V shed 6 bases, J shed 7 bases, and the junction held 14 bases outside the gene matches. CDR1 KGHSH and CDR2 LQKENI come from the germline V gene. CDR3 length equals 16 residues. The CDR3 sequence is CASSTLPDRESEKLFF. For the CDR3, the DNA is TGTGCCAGCTCTACCCTTCCTGACAGGGAGTCTGAAAAACTGTTTTTT.

This chain links TRBV18 with TRBJ2-3; 14 bases map to TRBD2. V was clipped by 3 bases and J by 3 bases; unmatched bases: 11. The CDR3 spans 19 residues. CDR1 is KGHSH, CDR2 LQKENI, per germline. The CDR3 DNA reads TGTGCCAGCTCACCGAGGGGGACTAGCGGGAGTGATCTGACAGATACGCAGTATTTT. Translation: CASSPRGTSGSDLTDTQYF.

This clone has a handful of counts. The V gene is TRBV7-9, the J gene TRBJ2-7; tentatively, D is TRBD2 (6 bases). The V end was cut by 5 bases, the J end by 1 base, with 15 bases between. CDR3 length: 15 residues. Germline assignment: CDR1 SEHNR and CDR2 FQNEAQ (reference sequence). The CDR3: CASSITSRRSYEQYF. The CDR3 bases are TGTGCCAGCAGCATCACTAGCCGACGATCCTACGAGCAGTACTTC. Drawing the rest from reference TRBV7-9 and TRBJ2-7, the complete variable domain is DTGVSQNPRHKITKRGQNVTFRCDPISEHNRLYWYRQTLGQGPEFLTYFQNEAQLEKSRLLSDRFSAERPKGSFSTLEIQRTEQGDSAMYLCASSITSRRSYEQYFGPGTRLTVT.

The rearrangement uses TRBV7-2 and TRBJ2-7; TRBD1 is a possible D gene (5 bases). The V and J ends lost 6 bases and 1 base respectively, with 22 bases between them. The germline gives CDR1 SGHTA, CDR2 FQGNSA. The CDR3 is made up of 17 amino acids. The CDR3 here is CASRPNRGTQSSYEQYF. DNA of the CDR3: TGTGCCAGCAGACCAAATAGGGGAACTCAATCGTCCTACGAGCAGTACTTC.

The chain links TRBV9 to TRBJ1-4; 10 bases align to TRBD1. There are 16 residues in the CDR3. Trimming took 4 bases from V and 8 from J; bases not matched to a gene: 11. The germline V gene encodes CDR1 SGDLS and CDR2 YYNGEE. The CDR3 region is CASSPTMTGGGEKLFF. The CDR3 coding sequence is TGTGCCAGCAGCCCTACGATGACAGGGGGCGGAGAAAAACTGTTTTTT. Filled out from reference TRBV9 and TRBJ1-4, the complete variable domain reads DSGVTQTPKHLITATGQRVTLRCSPRSGDLSVYWYQQSLDQGLQFLIQYYNGEERAKGNILERFSAQQFPDLHSELNLSSLELGDSALYFCASSPTMTGGGEKLFFGSGTQLSVL.

In this sample, this clone turned up once. The V and J genes are TRBV7-9 and TRBJ2-3, with D possibly matching TRBD1 (6 bases). Looked up from germline, CDR1 is SEHNR and CDR2 is FQNEAQ (reference sequence). V dropped 1 base and J dropped 2 bases, with 10 bases sitting between them. The CDR3 has 15 amino acids. CDR3 sequence reads: CASSLGGGPTDTQYF. In nucleotides, the CDR3 is TGTGCCAGCAGCTTAGGAGGGGGTCCCACAGATACGCAGTATTTT.

The chain recombines TRBV4-2 with TRBJ1-5; D perhaps matches TRBD1 (6 bases). The V end was cut by 3 bases, the J end by 1 base, with 22 bases between. The CDR3 totals 19 residues. Germline CDR1 is LGHNA and CDR2 is YNFKEQ. The DNA for the CDR3 is TGTGCCAGCAGCCAGTATGCCCCAGGGGCGTTAGAAAGCAATCAGCCCCAGCATTTT. This codes for CASSQYAPGALESNQPQHF.

The rearrangement uses TRBV5-1 and TRBJ1-6; D may be TRBD1 (6 bases). Per germline, CDR1 SGHRS and CDR2 YFSETQ. The CDR3 is 14 residues long. V was clipped by 1 base and J by 6 bases, with 8 bases between them. CDR3 sequence reads: CASSLKQGNSPLHF. CDR3 coding DNA: TGCGCCAGCAGCTTGAAACAGGGTAATTCACCCCTCCACTTT.

The chain has TRBV2 and TRBJ2-7; 7 bases agree with TRBD1. V shed 8 bases, J shed 6 bases, and the junction held 13 bases outside the gene matches. The CDR3 totals 14 residues. CDR1 and CDR2 (germline): SNHLY, FYNNEI. CDR3 nucleotides: TGTGCCAGCGGTTCCCGACAGGGCGGTGTCGAGCAGTACTTC. Protein: CASGSRQGGVEQYF. Full variable domain (outside the CDR3, taken from reference TRBV2 and TRBJ2-7): EPEVTQTPSHQVTQMGQEVILRCVPISNHLYFYWYRQILGQKVEFLVSFYNNEISEKSEIFDDQFSVERPDGSNFTLKIRSTKLEDSAMYFCASGSRQGGVEQYFGPGTRLTVT.

V usage is TRBV5-5 and J usage is TRBJ2-7; D is possibly TRBD1 (5 bases). Between the trimmed V and J ends, which lost 0 bases and 4 bases, there was a span of 17 bases. Germline CDR1 reads SGHKS; CDR2 reads YYEKEE (reference sequence). The CDR3 totals 16 residues. The CDR3 sequence is CASSLEPLGDRYEQYF. For the CDR3, the DNA is TGTGCCAGCAGCTTGGAGCCCCTAGGGGATCGGTACGAGCAGTACTTC.

The chain uses TRBV11-2 and TRBJ2-5, with TRBD2 matching 10 bases. CDR1 is SGHAT, CDR2 FQNNGV, per germline. The V and J ends lost 1 base and 1 base, in that order; junction bases with no gene match: 6. The CDR3 is 17 residues long. The CDR3 here is CASSLGGSGGPQETQYF. The CDR3 DNA reads as TGTGCCAGCAGCTTAGGAGGTAGCGGGGGGCCCCAAGAGACCCAGTACTTC.

This rearrangement joins TRBV6-5 to TRBJ1-4; D might be TRBD1 (5 bases). Germline V gene lookup returns CDR1 MNHEY and CDR2 SVGAGI. This CDR3 has 14 residues. The ends were cut back, 2 bases at V and 7 bases at J, with 11 bases in the middle. The CDR3 nucleotides read TGTGCCAGCAGTTACGAAGGGGTCGGTGAAAAACTGTTTTTT. It codes for CASSYEGVGEKLFF.

This clone was picked up a small number of times. The chain couples TRBV7-9 to TRBJ1-4; a possible D gene is TRBD1 (5 bases). Trimming cost V 3 bases and J 4 bases, with 9 bases left between them. The CDR3 is 14 amino acids. CDR1 and CDR2 from the germline V gene are SEHNR and FQNEAQ (reference sequence). In DNA form, the CDR3 reads TGTGCCAGCAGCTTGATCAGGGATAATGAAAAACTGTTTTTT. Its translation: CASSLIRDNEKLFF.

This chain connects TRBV9 to TRBJ1-4; D perhaps matches TRBD1 (6 bases). Trimming took off 0 bases at V and 7 bases at J, with 13 bases between the two ends. CDR1 and CDR2 from the germline V gene are SGDLS and YYNGEE. The CDR3 totals 15 residues. The CDR3 protein is CASSVDQGLGEKLFF. Written as DNA, the CDR3 is TGTGCCAGCAGCGTAGACCAGGGGCTAGGTGAAAAACTGTTTTTT.